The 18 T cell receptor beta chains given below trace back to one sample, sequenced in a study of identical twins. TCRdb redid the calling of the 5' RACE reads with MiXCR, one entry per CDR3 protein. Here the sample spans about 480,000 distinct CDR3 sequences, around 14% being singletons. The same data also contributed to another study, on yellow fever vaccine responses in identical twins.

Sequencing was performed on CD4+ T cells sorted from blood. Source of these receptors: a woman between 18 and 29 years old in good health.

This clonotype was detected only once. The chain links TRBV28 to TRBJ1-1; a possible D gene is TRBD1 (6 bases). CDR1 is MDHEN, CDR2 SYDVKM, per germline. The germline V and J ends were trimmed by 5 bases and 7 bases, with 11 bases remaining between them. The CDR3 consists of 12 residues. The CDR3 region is CASSLQGREAFF. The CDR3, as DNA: TGTGCCAGCAGTCTACAGGGACGTGAAGCTTTCTTT.

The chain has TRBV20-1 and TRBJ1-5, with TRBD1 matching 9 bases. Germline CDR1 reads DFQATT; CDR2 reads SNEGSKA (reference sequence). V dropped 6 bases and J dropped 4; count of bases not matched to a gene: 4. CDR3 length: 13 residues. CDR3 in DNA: TGCAGTGCCCCGGACAGGGGAAATCAGCCCCAGCATTTT. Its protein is CSAPDRGNQPQHF.

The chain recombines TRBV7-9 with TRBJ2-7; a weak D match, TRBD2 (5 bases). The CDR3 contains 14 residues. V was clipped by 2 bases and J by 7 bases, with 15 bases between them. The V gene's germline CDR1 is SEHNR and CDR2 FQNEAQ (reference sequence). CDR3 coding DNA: TGTGCCAGCAGCTTATCTAACGGGAAGGGAGAGCAGTACTTC. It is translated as CASSLSNGKGEQYF.

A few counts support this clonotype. CDR3 amino acids: CSAREYSGANVLTF. The CDR3 DNA reads as TGCAGTGCTAGAGAATACTCTGGGGCCAACGTCCTGACTTTC. This chain links TRBV20-1 with TRBJ2-6; D is unresolved. CDR1 and CDR2 from the germline V gene are DFQATT and SNEGSKA (reference sequence). Trimming stripped 0 bases from V and 0 bases from J, with 3 bases between. This CDR3 contains 14 residues.

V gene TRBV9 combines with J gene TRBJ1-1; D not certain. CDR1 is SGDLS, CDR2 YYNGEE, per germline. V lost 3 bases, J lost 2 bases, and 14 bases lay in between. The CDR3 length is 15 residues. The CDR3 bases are TGTGCCAGCAGCGCCCACCTGGGTCCCAACACTGAAGCTTTCTTT. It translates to CASSAHLGPNTEAFF. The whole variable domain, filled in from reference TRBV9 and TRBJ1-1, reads DSGVTQTPKHLITATGQRVTLRCSPRSGDLSVYWYQQSLDQGLQFLIQYYNGEERAKGNILERFSAQQFPDLHSELNLSSLELGDSALYFCASSAHLGPNTEAFFGQGTRLTVV.

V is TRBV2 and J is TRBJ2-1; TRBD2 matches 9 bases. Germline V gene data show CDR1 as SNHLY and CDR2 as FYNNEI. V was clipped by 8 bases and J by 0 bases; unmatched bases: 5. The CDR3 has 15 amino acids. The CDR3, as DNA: TGTGCCAGCCGAGTAGCGGGAGTCTCCTACAATGAGCAGTTCTTC. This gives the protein CASRVAGVSYNEQFF. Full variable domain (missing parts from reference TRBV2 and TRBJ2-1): EPEVTQTPSHQVTQMGQEVILRCVPISNHLYFYWYRQILGQKVEFLVSFYNNEISEKSEIFDDQFSVERPDGSNFTLKIRSTKLEDSAMYFCASRVAGVSYNEQFFGPGTRLTVL.

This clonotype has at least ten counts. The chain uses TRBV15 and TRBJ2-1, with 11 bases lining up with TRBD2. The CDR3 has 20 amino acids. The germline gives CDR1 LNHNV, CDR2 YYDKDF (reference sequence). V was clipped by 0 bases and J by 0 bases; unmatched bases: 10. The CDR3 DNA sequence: TGTGCCACCAGCAGAGATTTTCGGACTAGCGGGCCCAGCTCCTACAATGAGCAGTTCTTC. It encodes CATSRDFRTSGPSSYNEQFF.

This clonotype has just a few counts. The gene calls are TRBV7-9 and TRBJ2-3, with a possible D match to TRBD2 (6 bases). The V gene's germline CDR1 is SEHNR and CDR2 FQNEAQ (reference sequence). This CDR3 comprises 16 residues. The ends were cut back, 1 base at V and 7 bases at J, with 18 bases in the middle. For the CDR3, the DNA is TGTGCCAGCAGCTTAGGGCAGGGAGGAGTGTTTTATACGCAGTATTTT. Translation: CASSLGQGGVFYTQYF.

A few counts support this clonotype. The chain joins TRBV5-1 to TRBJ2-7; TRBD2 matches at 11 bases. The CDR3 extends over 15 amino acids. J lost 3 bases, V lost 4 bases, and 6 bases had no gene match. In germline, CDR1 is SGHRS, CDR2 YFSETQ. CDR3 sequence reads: CASSITSGSIYEQYF. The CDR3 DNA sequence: TGCGCCAGCAGCATTACTAGCGGGAGCATCTACGAGCAGTACTTC.

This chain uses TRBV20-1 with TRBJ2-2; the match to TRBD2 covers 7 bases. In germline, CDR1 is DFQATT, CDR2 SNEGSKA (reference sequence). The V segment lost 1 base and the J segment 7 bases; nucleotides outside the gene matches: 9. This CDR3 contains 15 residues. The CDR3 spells CSARGRLGGGGELFF. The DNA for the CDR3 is TGCAGTGCTAGAGGGAGATTGGGCGGGGGCGGGGAGCTGTTTTTT.

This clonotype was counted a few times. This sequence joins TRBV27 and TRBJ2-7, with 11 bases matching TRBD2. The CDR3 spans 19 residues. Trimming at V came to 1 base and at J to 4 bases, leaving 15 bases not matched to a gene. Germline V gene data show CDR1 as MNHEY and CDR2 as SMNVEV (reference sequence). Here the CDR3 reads CASSLYGPTTTSGIYEQYF. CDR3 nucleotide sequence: TGTGCCAGCAGTTTATACGGCCCCACAACGACTAGCGGGATTTACGAGCAGTACTTC.

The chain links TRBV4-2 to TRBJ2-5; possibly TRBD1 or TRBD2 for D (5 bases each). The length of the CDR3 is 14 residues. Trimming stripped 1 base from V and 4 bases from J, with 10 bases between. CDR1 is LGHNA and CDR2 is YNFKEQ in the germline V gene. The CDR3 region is CASSQGGASETQYF. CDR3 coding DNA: TGTGCCAGCAGCCAAGGAGGGGCCTCAGAGACCCAGTACTTC.

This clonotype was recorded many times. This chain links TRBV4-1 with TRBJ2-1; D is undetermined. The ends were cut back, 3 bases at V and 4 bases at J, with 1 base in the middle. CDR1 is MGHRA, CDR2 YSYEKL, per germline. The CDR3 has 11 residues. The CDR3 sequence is CASSQYNEQFF. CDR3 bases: TGCGCCAGCAGCCAGTACAATGAGCAGTTCTTC.

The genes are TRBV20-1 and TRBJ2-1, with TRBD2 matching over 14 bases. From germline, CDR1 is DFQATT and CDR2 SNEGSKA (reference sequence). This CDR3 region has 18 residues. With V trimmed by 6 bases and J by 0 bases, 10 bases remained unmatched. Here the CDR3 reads CSAIMTSGGVSSYNEQFF. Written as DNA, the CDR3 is TGCAGTGCAATCATGACTAGCGGGGGGGTGAGCTCCTACAATGAGCAGTTCTTC.

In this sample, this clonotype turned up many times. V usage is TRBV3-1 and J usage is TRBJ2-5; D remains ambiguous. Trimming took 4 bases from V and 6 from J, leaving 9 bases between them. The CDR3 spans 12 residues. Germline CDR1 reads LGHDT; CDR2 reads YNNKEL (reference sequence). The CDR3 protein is CASSLASKTQYF. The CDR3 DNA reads TGTGCCAGCAGCCTAGCCTCCAAGACCCAGTACTTC.

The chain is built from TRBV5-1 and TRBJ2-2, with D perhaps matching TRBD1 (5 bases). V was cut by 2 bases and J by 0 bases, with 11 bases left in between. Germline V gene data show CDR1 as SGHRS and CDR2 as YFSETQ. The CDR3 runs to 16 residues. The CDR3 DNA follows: TGCGCCAGCAGCTTCCAGGCGACAGCGAACACCGGGGAGCTGTTTTTT. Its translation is CASSFQATANTGELFF.

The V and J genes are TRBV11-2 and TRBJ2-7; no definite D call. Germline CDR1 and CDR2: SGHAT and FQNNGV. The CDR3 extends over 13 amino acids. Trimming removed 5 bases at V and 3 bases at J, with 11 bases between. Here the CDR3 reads CASSPNLNYEQYF. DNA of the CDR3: TGTGCCAGCAGCCCAAACCTCAACTACGAGCAGTACTTC.

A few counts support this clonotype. The CDR3 loop reads CASSLAAVLFNEQFF. The CDR3 coding sequence is TGTGCCAGCAGCTTAGCGGCGGTCCTTTTCAATGAGCAGTTCTTC. This chain connects TRBV11-1 to TRBJ2-1, with no clear D. Trimming removed 0 bases at V and 6 bases at J, with 12 bases between. Per germline, CDR1 SGHAT and CDR2 FQDESV (reference sequence). The length of the CDR3 is 15 residues. Full variable domain (remainder filled in from reference TRBV11-1 and TRBJ2-1): EAEVAQSPRYKITEKSQAVAFWCDPISGHATLYWYRQILGQGPELLVQFQDESVVDDSQLPKDRFSAERLKGVDSTLKIQPAELGDSAMYLCASSLAAVLFNEQFFGPGTRLTVL.